These 30 T cell receptor beta chains were all obtained from the same sample, sequenced in a study of CD8+ T cells in alopecia areata. Regarding treatment: oral pan-JAK inhibitor, 5-10 mg twice daily. Investigators isolated RNA and reverse transcribed it into cDNA to act as the sequencing template. TCRdb keeps only in-frame clones here, not all; method: immunoSEQ multiplex PCR. The sample shows about 270,000 clones, around three fifths of them seen only once. The source material was CD4+ T cells sorted from blood, sampled at week 52, from a patient treated with tofacitinib. These receptors were collected from a human donor with alopecia areata.

This clone was counted once. This chain uses TRBV15 with TRBJ2-5, with D hard to call. The CDR3 has 12 residues. V lost 4 bases and J lost 5, with 8 bases in between. The germline V gene has CDR1 LNHNV and CDR2 YYDKDF (reference sequence). CDR3 region: CATSISGETQYF. CDR3 nucleotide sequence: TGTGCCACCAGCATTTCCGGGGAGACCCAGTACTTC. Together with reference TRBV15 and TRBJ2-5, the CDR3 gives the full variable domain: DAMVIQNPRYQVTQFGKPVTLSCSQTLNHNVMYWYQQKSSQAPKLLFHYYDKDFNNEADTPDNFQSRRPNTSFCFLDIRSPGLGDTAMYLCATSISGETQYFGPGTRLLVL.

This chain connects TRBV7-9 to TRBJ2-2; 8 bases fit TRBD1. Germline V gives CDR1 SEHNR, CDR2 FQNEAQ (reference sequence). V gave up 5 bases and J gave up 5 bases; unmatched junction bases: 7. The CDR3 length is 15 residues. CDR3 loop: CASSEDREVTGELFF. The CDR3, as DNA: TGTGCCAGCAGCGAGGACAGGGAGGTAACCGGGGAGCTGTTTTTT.

This clone appeared a few times. The rearrangement uses TRBV11-1 and TRBJ2-7; TRBD2 might be the D (5 bases). The ends were cut back, 3 bases at V and 1 base at J, with 13 bases in the middle. The CDR3 extends over 15 amino acids. CDR1 is SGHAT and CDR2 is FQDESV in the germline V gene (reference sequence). As DNA, the CDR3 is TGTGCCAGCAGCTTCGCTAGCAGCATGTCCTACGAGCAGTACTTC. The encoded protein is CASSFASSMSYEQYF.

A few counts support this clone. The chain couples TRBV5-1 to TRBJ2-5; D is unclear. The CDR3 is made up of 11 amino acids. CDR1 and CDR2 (germline): SGHRS, YFSETQ. The ends were cut back, 4 bases at V and 0 bases at J, with 1 base in the middle. The CDR3 protein is CASSHQETQYF. The CDR3 DNA reads as TGCGCCAGCAGCCACCAAGAGACCCAGTACTTC.

J is TRBJ2-7 and V is TRBV7-8; 7 nucleotides match TRBD1. V lost 5 bases, J lost 1 base, and 5 bases stayed unmatched. The CDR3 covers 14 residues. Germline values: CDR1 SGHVS, CDR2 FQNEAQ. In DNA form, the CDR3 reads TGTGCCAGCAGCCCCCGGACAGGTTCCTACGAGCAGTACTTC. Translated, it gives CASSPRTGSYEQYF.

V gene TRBV29-1 combines with J gene TRBJ2-3; 11 bases fit TRBD2. Looked up from germline, CDR1 is SQVTM and CDR2 is ANQGSEA. V shed 0 bases and J 3 bases; nucleotides not matched to a gene: 2. The CDR3 contains 15 residues. Here the CDR3 DNA reads TGCAGCGTTGAAGACAGACTAGCGGGGACAGATACGCAGTATTTT. This gives the protein CSVEDRLAGTDTQYF.

This chain connects TRBV18 to TRBJ1-5; D not certain. The CDR3 length is 12 residues. Trimming left V 2 bases short and J 6 bases short, with 5 bases between. Germline CDR1 KGHSH, CDR2 LQKENI. The CDR3 DNA is TGTGCCAGCTCACCAATCGGTCAGCCCCAGCATTTT. It encodes CASSPIGQPQHF.

The V and J genes are TRBV5-1 and TRBJ1-4; D is unclear. Trimming removed 0 bases from V and 7 bases from J, with 7 bases in between. The germline V gene has CDR1 SGHRS and CDR2 YFSETQ. The CDR3 runs to 13 residues. The CDR3 bases are TGCGCCAGCAGCTTGGATTACGGTGAAAAACTGTTTTTT. Its translation: CASSLDYGEKLFF.

This clone was found a few times. The chain recombines TRBV7-2 with TRBJ1-6; D uncertain. The V gene's germline CDR1 is SGHTA and CDR2 FQGNSA. The V end lost 1 base, the J end lost 2 bases, and 6 bases lay between the germline ends. This CDR3 is built from 15 residues. The CDR3 DNA reads as TGTGCCAGCAGCTTAGGGGGTACCTATAATTCACCCCTCCACTTT. This gives the protein CASSLGGTYNSPLHF.

This clone was observed a handful of times. The chain is built from TRBV30 and TRBJ1-1; a possible D gene is TRBD1 (5 bases). CDR1 is GTSNPN and CDR2 is SVGIG in the germline V gene (reference sequence). The CDR3 runs 15 residues. V was cut by 4 bases and J by 1 base, with 16 bases left in between. CDR3 coding DNA: TGTGCCTGGAACGGTGAGGGAGGGGAGAACACTGAAGCTTTCTTT. It is translated as CAWNGEGGENTEAFF.

The J gene is TRBJ1-2, the V gene TRBV19; D remains ambiguous. Trimming stripped 8 bases from V and 4 bases from J, with 11 bases between. The CDR3 has 12 amino acids. Germline loops: CDR1 LNHDA, CDR2 SQIVND (reference sequence). CDR3 residues: CASARQTYGYTF. The CDR3 DNA sequence: TGTGCCAGTGCCCGACAAACCTATGGCTACACCTTC.

A few counts support this clone. The chain links TRBV4-2 to TRBJ2-5, with TRBD1 matching over 9 bases. Per the germline V gene, CDR1 is LGHNA and CDR2 is YNFKEQ. The CDR3 totals 15 residues. The junction had 5 bases not matched to a gene; V was cut back by 1 base and J by 5 bases. CDR3 residues: CASSQAGTGLETQYF. CDR3 sequence (DNA): TGTGCCAGCAGCCAAGCCGGGACAGGGTTGGAGACCCAGTACTTC.

The rearrangement links TRBV9 to TRBJ1-4, with D maybe TRBD1 (6 bases). Between the trimmed V and J ends, which lost 0 bases and 2 bases, there was a span of 11 bases. The CDR3 spans 16 residues. Germline CDR1 and CDR2: SGDLS and YYNGEE. The DNA of the CDR3 is TGTGCCAGCAGCGTAGCCAGGGGACTTACTAATGAAAAACTGTTTTTT. Encoded protein: CASSVARGLTNEKLFF.

The rearrangement joins TRBV20-1 to TRBJ2-4; 8 bases match TRBD1. Per the germline V gene, CDR1 is DFQATT and CDR2 is SNEGSKA (reference sequence). The CDR3 loop spans 11 amino acids. V was clipped by 2 bases and J by 9 bases; unmatched bases: 0. DNA for the CDR3: TGCAGTGCTAGAACAGGGGGCATTCAGTACTTC. Encoded protein: CSARTGGIQYF.

V usage is TRBV6-6 and J usage is TRBJ1-1; TRBD1 aligns across 9 bases. The germline V gene has CDR1 MNHNY and CDR2 SVGAGI (reference sequence). The CDR3 is made up of 15 amino acids. V was pared by 3 bases and J by 5 bases, with 7 bases of the junction left unmatched. The CDR3 coding sequence is TGTGCCAGCAGTTATGTGGGACAGGGAAAGACTGAAGCTTTCTTT. This translates into CASSYVGQGKTEAFF.

The genes are TRBV30 and TRBJ1-6, with a tentative D call TRBD1 (5 bases). Trimming pared 3 bases from V and 5 bases from J, leaving 11 bases between. The CDR3 length is 14 residues. CDR1 and CDR2 (germline): GTSNPN, SVGIG (reference sequence). CDR3 DNA: TGTGCCTGGAGCACGGACATAAATAATTCACCCCTCCACTTT. It specifies CAWSTDINNSPLHF.

This clone was seen once. The chain uses TRBV6-5 and TRBJ2-3; 12 bases are shared with TRBD2. V was clipped by 5 bases and J by 4 bases; unmatched bases: 4. The CDR3 is 15 amino acids. Germline values: CDR1 MNHEY, CDR2 SVGAGI. CDR3 sequence: CASSLLAGGADTQYF. The CDR3 DNA is TGTGCCAGCAGTCTACTAGCGGGGGGCGCAGATACGCAGTATTTT.

This rearrangement joins TRBV7-9 to TRBJ2-3; 9 bases fit TRBD2. This CDR3 has 17 residues. CDR1 is SEHNR, CDR2 FQNEAQ, per germline (reference sequence). After removal of 4 bases from V and 5 bases from J, the junction contained 13 bases not matched to a gene. The CDR3 region is CASSSTTLAGPRDTQYF. The CDR3 region has the DNA TGTGCCAGCAGCTCCACGACGCTAGCGGGGCCGCGAGATACGCAGTATTTT.

The rearrangement uses TRBV5-1 and TRBJ1-2, with 8 nucleotides matching TRBD1. There are 15 residues in the CDR3. With V trimmed by 0 bases and J by 6 bases, 7 bases remained unmatched. Germline assignment: CDR1 SGHRS and CDR2 YFSETQ. CDR3 bases: TGCGCCAGCAGCTTGGTCTCGGGACAGGACGATGGCTACACCTTC. It translates to CASSLVSGQDDGYTF.

This clone was seen a few times. The chain is built from TRBV30 and TRBJ1-2; 9 nucleotides agree with TRBD1. Germline CDR1 and CDR2: GTSNPN and SVGIG (reference sequence). The CDR3 runs 13 residues. V shed 2 bases, J shed 8 bases, and the junction held 6 bases outside the gene matches. The CDR3 DNA reads TGTGCCTGGAGTACAGGGGGCAGGCGCGGCTACACCTTC. Residues: CAWSTGGRRGYTF.

The chain carries TRBV5-4 and TRBJ2-2; D is ambiguous. Germline values: CDR1 SGHNT, CDR2 YYREEE (reference sequence). The V and J ends lost 4 bases and 4 bases respectively, with 17 bases between them. The CDR3 has 16 amino acids. The CDR3 DNA reads as TGTGCCAGCAGCCAAGAAGCCGCGTTCGGCACCGGGGAGCTGTTTTTT. Translated, it gives CASSQEAAFGTGELFF.

The chain links TRBV10-3 to TRBJ2-3; perhaps TRBD2 as D (6 bases). CDR3 length: 17 residues. Trimming took off 3 bases at V and 3 bases at J, with 19 bases between the two ends. Germline V gene lookup returns CDR1 ENHRY and CDR2 SYGVKD. The CDR3 bases are TGTGCCATCAGTGATCTTGGCGGGGTTAATCCAACAGATACGCAGTATTTT. Translation: CAISDLGGVNPTDTQYF.

This clone was found a few times. The gene calls are TRBV6-6 and TRBJ1-6; TRBD1 might be the D (5 bases). Germline values: CDR1 MNHNY, CDR2 SVGAGI (reference sequence). CDR3 length: 14 amino acids. Trimming took 6 bases from V and 7 from J, leaving 13 bases between them. The chain's CDR3 is CASRPDGANSPLHF. As DNA, the CDR3 is TGTGCCAGCAGGCCGGACGGGGCGAATTCACCCCTCCACTTT.

This clone was seen a few times. CDR3 bases: TGTGCCAGCAGTTTAACAGGGATAACGGGACTGTTTTTT. Protein product: CASSLTGITGLFF. This chain joins TRBV27 and TRBJ1-4; TRBD1 might be the D (6 bases). Trimming removed 2 bases at V and 13 bases at J, with 14 bases between. This CDR3 is 13 amino acids long. Germline CDR1 and CDR2: MNHEY and SMNVEV (reference sequence).

This clone was seen only a few times. The chain recombines TRBV7-2 with TRBJ2-5; unclear D gene. Between the trimmed V and J ends, which lost 5 bases and 3 bases, there was a span of 4 bases. This CDR3 comprises 11 residues. CDR1 SGHTA and CDR2 FQGNSA come from the germline V gene. The CDR3 DNA sequence: TGTGCCAGCAGCAATGAAGAGACCCAGTACTTC. This encodes CASSNEETQYF.

This clone was detected a few times. This rearrangement joins TRBV15 to TRBJ2-1; D remains ambiguous. This CDR3 has 11 amino acids. Trimming stripped 4 bases from V and 7 bases from J, with 5 bases between. CDR1 and CDR2 from the germline V gene are LNHNV and YYDKDF (reference sequence). The CDR3 region has the DNA TGTGCCACCAGCACTCAAAATGAGCAGTTCTTC. Translated, it gives CATSTQNEQFF.

The V gene is TRBV6-5, the J gene TRBJ1-4; D perhaps matches TRBD1 (5 bases). The CDR3 contains 15 residues. Germline CDR1 MNHEY, CDR2 SVGAGI. V was cut by 6 bases and J by 3 bases, with 14 bases left in between. The CDR3 loop is CASSQGNRANEKLFF. Written as DNA, the CDR3 is TGTGCCAGCAGCCAGGGAAATAGGGCTAATGAAAAACTGTTTTTT.

The rearrangement uses TRBV25-1 and TRBJ1-2; D gene uncertain. The ends were cut back, 6 bases at V and 4 bases at J, with 12 bases in the middle. Looked up from germline, CDR1 is MGHDK and CDR2 is SYGVNS. The CDR3 spans 13 residues. CDR3 loop: CASRSDIPYGYTF. CDR3 coding DNA: TGTGCCAGCAGATCCGACATCCCCTATGGCTACACCTTC.

Points on this clone: This specimen includes other DNA sequences encoding the same CDR3. The rearrangement links TRBV7-2 to TRBJ2-3; D could derive from TRBD1 or TRBD2 (5 bases each). The CDR3 runs 14 residues. The germline V and J ends were trimmed by 3 bases and 2 bases, with 9 bases remaining between them. Germline lookup yields CDR1 SGHTA and CDR2 FQGNSA. Here the CDR3 DNA reads TGTGCCAGCAGCTTGAGGGGTATCACAGATACGCAGTATTTT. Its translation is CASSLRGITDTQYF.

The chain combines TRBV5-4 with TRBJ1-4; D may be TRBD1 (5 bases). CDR1 is SGHNT and CDR2 is YYREEE in the germline V gene (reference sequence). V was cut by 2 bases and J by 5 bases, with 10 bases left in between. The CDR3 is 14 amino acids. The CDR3 here is CASSLSGMNEKLFF. CDR3 DNA: TGTGCCAGCAGCTTATCAGGGATGAATGAAAAACTGTTTTTT.